Listed here are 31 T cell receptor beta chains from one sample, sequenced in a study of blood T cell repertoires in COVID-19. Using immunoSEQ multiplex PCR, the repertoire was profiled, and TCRdb retains in-frame clones only, with some absent. This table has about 89,000 clones, 88% appearing once. Sequencing used peripheral blood. These receptors were collected from a man aged 60-69 years with acute or convalescent COVID-19.

V gene TRBV6-1 combines with J gene TRBJ1-6; D possibly corresponds to TRBD1 (5 bases). Per the germline V gene, CDR1 is MNHNS and CDR2 is SASEGT. Deletions cut 3 bases from V and 6 bases from J, with 9 bases between. This CDR3 is 14 amino acids long. The CDR3 sequence: CASSDRRGNSPLHF. The CDR3 nucleotides are TGTGCCAGCAGTGATAGGAGGGGTAATTCACCCCTCCACTTT.

This chain joins TRBV10-2 and TRBJ1-5; D perhaps matches TRBD1 (5 bases). The CDR3 contains 17 residues. The germline V gene encodes CDR1 WSHSY and CDR2 SAAADI. Trimming removed 0 bases at V and 0 bases at J, with 12 bases between. CDR3 nucleotide sequence: TGCGCCAGCAGTGAGTCTAAGGCAGGGAATAGCAATCAGCCCCAGCATTTT. It specifies CASSESKAGNSNQPQHF.

The chain's CDR3 is CASSESMTGGRETQYF. The DNA for the CDR3 is TGCGCCAGCAGTGAGTCGATGACGGGGGGGAGGGAGACCCAGTACTTC. The chain has TRBV10-2 and TRBJ2-5, with 8 bases aligning to TRBD2. This CDR3 spans 16 amino acids. V was clipped by 0 bases and J by 5 bases; unmatched bases: 8. From germline, CDR1 is WSHSY and CDR2 SAAADI.

This chain connects TRBV10-2 to TRBJ1-2; tentative D call: TRBD1 (5 bases). CDR1 is WSHSY, CDR2 SAAADI, per germline. CDR3 size: 15 residues. V lost 2 bases and J lost 0, with 10 bases in between. The CDR3 DNA follows: TGCGCCAGCAGTGAGCTAGGGGCCCCTAACTATGGCTACACCTTC. It encodes CASSELGAPNYGYTF.

This chain uses TRBV9 with TRBJ1-1; 8 nucleotides line up with TRBD1. CDR1 SGDLS and CDR2 YYNGEE come from the germline V gene. The CDR3 is made up of 13 amino acids. V lost 3 bases to trimming and J lost 7 bases; unmatched junction nucleotides: 5. The CDR3 is CASSAVDRGEAFF. The CDR3 DNA follows: TGTGCCAGCAGCGCAGTAGACAGGGGTGAAGCTTTCTTT.

This chain joins TRBV10-3 and TRBJ1-2; 7 bases line up with TRBD1. The CDR3 has 14 residues. CDR1 and CDR2 (germline): ENHRY, SYGVKD. V lost 4 bases and J lost 5; bases outside the gene matches: 7. In DNA form, the CDR3 reads TGTGCCATCAGTGCCGAGGGACAGATATATGGCTACACCTTC. Translated: CAISAEGQIYGYTF.

The chain employs TRBV12-3 or TRBV12-4 and TRBJ2-3, with a weak D call TRBD1 (5 bases). The CDR3 is 13 residues long. V was cut by 5 bases and J by 7 bases, with 13 bases left in between. The CDR3 protein is CASSSRVGNTQYF. The CDR3 DNA follows: TGTGCCAGCAGTAGCAGGGTTGGGAATACGCAGTATTTT.

The chain joins TRBV5-1 to TRBJ2-5; D call uncertain. CDR1 is SGHRS, CDR2 YFSETQ, per germline. The CDR3 loop spans 13 amino acids. Trimming stripped 2 bases from V and 7 bases from J, with 12 bases between. CDR3 nucleotide sequence: TGCGCCAGCAGCTTCGACGGAGACGGGACCCAGTACTTC. It translates to CASSFDGDGTQYF.

The CDR3 nucleotides read TGTGCCAGCAGCCTGGACAGTTGGAGCAATCAGCCCCAGCATTTT. Amino acid sequence: CASSLDSWSNQPQHF. The chain couples TRBV11-2 to TRBJ1-5; perhaps TRBD1 as D (6 bases). Trimming pared 5 bases from V and 1 base from J, leaving 12 bases between. CDR1 is SGHAT, CDR2 FQNNGV, per germline. This CDR3 region has 15 residues. Looking up the rest from reference TRBV11-2 and TRBJ1-5 gives the full variable domain: EAGVAQSPRYKIIEKRQSVAFWCNPISGHATLYWYQQILGQGPKLLIQFQNNGVVDDSQLPKDRFSAERLKGVDSTLKIQPAKLEDSAVYLCASSLDSWSNQPQHFGDGTRLSIL.

J is TRBJ1-5 and V is TRBV6-2 or TRBV6-3, with TRBD1 identical over 7 bases. CDR3 size: 15 residues. Germline V gives CDR1 MNHEY, CDR2 SVGEGT. The trim removed 6 bases at V and 7 bases at J, leaving 12 bases unmatched. The CDR3 DNA reads TGTGCCAGCAGCGATACAGGGGTTCTGGACCAGCCCCAGCATTTT. Its protein is CASSDTGVLDQPQHF.

CDR3 sequence: CASILGWVGDLFF. The CDR3 nucleotides are TGTGCCAGCATCCTGGGATGGGTGGGAGACCTGTTCTTC. V and J are TRBV12-3 or TRBV12-4 and TRBJ2-1; D is perhaps TRBD2 (5 bases). This CDR3 spans 13 amino acids. V was trimmed by 7 bases and J by 15 bases, leaving 22 bases between them.

This chain connects TRBV28 to TRBJ1-3; D call uncertain. The V gene lost 2 bases and the J gene lost 0 bases, with 8 bases spanning the gap. Germline V gene sequence: CDR1 MDHEN, CDR2 SYDVKM. This CDR3 region has 15 residues. CDR3 DNA: TGTGCCAGCAGTTTAGAACACCGCTCTGGAAACACCATATATTTT. Encoded protein: CASSLEHRSGNTIYF.

The rearrangement uses TRBV19 and TRBJ2-7, with TRBD2 as a possible D gene (5 bases). The CDR3 contains 11 residues. CDR1 and CDR2 (germline): LNHDA, SQIVND (reference sequence). The V and J ends lost 4 bases and 9 bases respectively, with 10 bases between them. This chain's CDR3 is CASSTDGGQYF. In nucleotides, the CDR3 is TGTGCCAGTAGTACGGACGGAGGGCAGTACTTC.

This chain uses TRBV19 with TRBJ1-5; D not resolved. Germline CDR1 LNHDA, CDR2 SQIVND (reference sequence). The CDR3 has 15 residues. V was trimmed by 6 bases and J by 0 bases, leaving 12 bases between them. The CDR3 DNA reads as TGTGCCAGTAGGGAGAGTCTCTATAGCAATCAGCCCCAGCATTTT. As protein: CASRESLYSNQPQHF.

This chain uses TRBV4-1 with TRBJ1-2; TRBD1 matches at 10 bases. Germline CDR1 is MGHRA and CDR2 is YSYEKL. Germline trimming cut 3 bases from V and 4 bases from J; bases unmatched to any gene: 5. The CDR3 sequence is 15 residues long. The CDR3 DNA sequence: TGCGCCAGCAGCCAGGTACGACAGGGGGCCTATGGCTACACCTTC. Translated, it gives CASSQVRQGAYGYTF.

This chain joins TRBV27 and TRBJ2-1; TRBD1 matches 8 bases. Germline-derived CDR1 and CDR2 are MNHEY and SMNVEV (reference sequence). V dropped 2 bases and J dropped 6; count of bases not matched to a gene: 6. This CDR3 has 15 residues. The CDR3 region is CASSLGSTGVNEQFF. The CDR3 DNA reads TGTGCCAGCAGTTTAGGGTCGACAGGGGTCAATGAGCAGTTCTTC.

J is TRBJ2-5 and V is TRBV5-1; unclear D gene. This CDR3 contains 12 residues. Germline lookup yields CDR1 SGHRS and CDR2 YFSETQ. Trimming pared 0 bases from V and 5 bases from J, leaving 5 bases between. CDR3 coding DNA: TGCGCCAGCAGCTTGGCCATGGAGACCCAGTACTTC. Protein: CASSLAMETQYF.

The chain recombines TRBV30 with TRBJ1-2, with a tentative D call TRBD1 (6 bases). Germline V gene sequence: CDR1 GTSNPN, CDR2 SVGIG (reference sequence). The germline V and J ends were trimmed by 0 bases and 7 bases, with 9 bases remaining between them. The CDR3 is made up of 12 amino acids. This CDR3 reads CAWSVTRGGYTF. CDR3 sequence (DNA): TGTGCCTGGAGTGTAACCAGGGGTGGCTACACCTTC.

The chain links TRBV7-2 to TRBJ2-1; no reliable D call. V was shortened by 1 base and J by 2 bases, with 12 bases between the two germline ends. The CDR3 covers 16 residues. Germline assignment: CDR1 SGHTA and CDR2 FQGNSA. In DNA, the CDR3 is TGTGCCAGCAGCTTAGTAGCAGTCCTGGCCTACAATGAGCAGTTCTTC. Protein sequence: CASSLVAVLAYNEQFF.

The chain links TRBV7-3 to TRBJ2-3; TRBD2 aligns across 8 bases. Germline CDR1 reads SGHTA; CDR2 reads FQGTGA. The V gene end was trimmed by 6 bases and the J gene end by 2 bases; junction bases not matched to a gene: 4. This CDR3 spans 14 amino acids. The CDR3 loop reads CASRRGAVTDTQYF. CDR3 nucleotides: TGTGCCAGCAGGCGGGGGGCCGTCACAGATACGCAGTATTTT.

This clone was recorded once. The chain is built from TRBV10-3 and TRBJ2-5; 10 nucleotides agree with TRBD2. The J segment lost 2 bases and the V segment lost 5 bases, leaving 2 bases of the junction unmatched. This CDR3 has 14 amino acids. CDR1 is ENHRY and CDR2 is SYGVKD in the germline V gene. As DNA, the CDR3 is TGTGCCATCAGTAGAGCGGGGGGGCAAGAGACCCAGTACTTC. Amino acid sequence: CAISRAGGQETQYF.

CDR3 in DNA: TGTGCCAGCAGCTTCGACCAGGGGACAAGGGAGACCCAGTACTTC. Translated, it gives CASSFDQGTRETQYF. The genes are TRBV5-4 and TRBJ2-5, with D perhaps TRBD1 (6 bases). Trimming shortened V by 2 bases and J by 5 bases, and 16 bases separated the two germline ends. CDR1 and CDR2 (germline): SGHNT, YYREEE (reference sequence). The CDR3 is made up of 15 amino acids.

The chain carries TRBV6-5 and TRBJ1-5, with TRBD1 matching 7 bases. The trim removed 6 bases at V and 6 bases at J, leaving 8 bases unmatched. The CDR3 is 14 residues long. The germline V gene encodes CDR1 MNHEY and CDR2 SVGAGI. This CDR3 reads CASRPTGEVQPQHF. Written as DNA, the CDR3 is TGTGCCAGCAGACCCACAGGGGAAGTTCAGCCCCAGCATTTT.

This rearrangement joins TRBV15 to TRBJ2-3, with D maybe TRBD2 (5 bases). Trimming took 1 base from V and 0 from J, leaving 17 bases between them. Germline V gives CDR1 LNHNV, CDR2 YYDKDF (reference sequence). The CDR3 spans 18 residues. CDR3 bases: TGTGCCACCAGCAGAGTCGGCGCGGGCGTACCAAGCACAGATACGCAGTATTTT. Residues: CATSRVGAGVPSTDTQYF.

This clone was recorded only once. The chain employs TRBV24-1 and TRBJ2-3; D is unclear. V was shortened by 0 bases and J by 1 base, with 10 bases between the two germline ends. The CDR3 consists of 16 residues. Germline V gives CDR1 KGHDR, CDR2 SFDVKD. The CDR3 DNA reads as TGTGCCACCAGTGATTTGAAACGCGGTCGCACAGATACGCAGTATTTT. The encoded protein is CATSDLKRGRTDTQYF.

The sample holds a few counts of this clone. The chain links TRBV7-2 to TRBJ2-7, with D possibly being TRBD1 (6 bases). The V end lost 6 bases, the J end lost 6 bases, and 15 bases lay between the germline ends. The CDR3 is 13 residues long. Germline CDR1 and CDR2: SGHTA and FQGNSA. CDR3 residues: CASRLTGTPEQYF. The CDR3 bases are TGTGCCAGCAGGCTTACCGGGACACCCGAGCAGTACTTC.

The chain has TRBV24-1 and TRBJ2-1; TRBD2 matches at 7 bases. The J segment lost 4 bases and the V segment lost 4 bases, leaving 0 bases of the junction unmatched. This CDR3 contains 13 residues. Germline V gene lookup returns CDR1 KGHDR and CDR2 SFDVKD. The DNA of the CDR3 is TGTGCCACCAGTGAAGCGGGATACAATGAGCAGTTCTTC. Encoded protein: CATSEAGYNEQFF.

V and J are TRBV7-9 and TRBJ2-7; weak D call: TRBD2 (5 bases). CDR1 is SEHNR, CDR2 FQNEAQ, per germline (reference sequence). This CDR3 has 13 residues. Trimming pared 5 bases from V and 1 base from J, leaving 9 bases between. The CDR3 DNA reads as TGTGCCAGCAGCCCACCGGGATCCTACGAGCAGTACTTC. It specifies CASSPPGSYEQYF. Together with reference TRBV7-9 and TRBJ2-7, the CDR3 gives the full variable domain: DTGVSQNPRHKITKRGQNVTFRCDPISEHNRLYWYRQTLGQGPEFLTYFQNEAQLEKSRLLSDRFSAERPKGSFSTLEIQRTEQGDSAMYLCASSPPGSYEQYFGPGTRLTVT.

V usage is TRBV14 and J usage is TRBJ2-5; maybe TRBD1 (5 bases). CDR1 SGHDN and CDR2 FVKESK come from the germline V gene. With 1 base removed from V and 3 bases from J, the gap between germline ends came to 12 bases. The CDR3 has 15 residues. The CDR3 nucleotides read TGTGCCAGCAGCCAAGTTAGGACACTTAAAGAGACCCAGTACTTC. Translation: CASSQVRTLKETQYF.

The rearrangement links TRBV7-2 to TRBJ2-2, with TRBD2 identical over 7 bases. The CDR3 runs to 15 residues. With V trimmed by 6 bases and J by 2 bases, 6 bases remained unmatched. Germline assignment: CDR1 SGHTA and CDR2 FQGNSA. The CDR3 bases are TGTGCCAGCAGTGACCCAGCGGGAAACACCGGGGAGCTGTTTTTT. Amino acid sequence: CASSDPAGNTGELFF.

The rearrangement joins TRBV3-1 (or the pseudogene TRBV3-2) to TRBJ2-7, with 7 positions matching TRBD2. The V gene end was trimmed by 4 bases and the J gene end by 1 base; junction bases not matched to a gene: 13. The CDR3 length is 17 residues. Germline assignment: CDR1 LGHDT and CDR2 YNNKEL (reference sequence). CDR3 nucleotides: TGTGCCAGCAGCCGTTCTGTATCCCTAGCGGAGTCCTACGAGCAGTACTTC. Protein: CASSRSVSLAESYEQYF.